The sequence of this T cell receptor (beta chain) was determined in a study of T cell responses to AZD1222 COVID-19 vaccine. CDR1 and CDR2 from the germline V gene are SGHDN and FVKESK. The CDR3 length is 16 residues. The V and J ends lost 4 bases and 5 bases, in that order; junction bases with no gene match: 10. Sequencing was performed with immunoSEQ multiplex PCR; in TCRdb, only in-frame clones are kept and a portion is missing. The table records fewer than 150,000 clones, approximately 88% of them present only once. This material consisted of peripheral blood, taken 28 days after the second AZD1222 dose. The genes are TRBV14 and TRBJ1-2, with 10 bases matching TRBD1. This clonotype originated in an adult who received the AZD1222 COVID-19 vaccine. The CDR3 DNA follows: TGTGCCAGCAGCCGGAACTGGGACAGGGGAACTTATGGCTACACCTTC. Protein product: CASSRNWDRGTYGYTF.